The sequence of this T cell receptor beta chain was determined in a study of metastatic and nonmetastatic thyroid tumors. The sample holds many counts of this clone. The CDR3 contains 16 residues. V lost 4 bases and J 6 bases, leaving 21 bases between the germline ends. Germline V gives CDR1 PRHDT, CDR2 FYEKMQ (reference sequence). Patients underwent thyroid surgery, and none had received any treatment before it. TCRdb reassembled clones from the PCR reads with MiXCR. The sample includes tens of thousands of clones, 20% to 25% of them seen just once. The sample taken for sequencing was blood. V gene TRBV13 combines with J gene TRBJ1-1, with a weak D call TRBD1 (6 bases). The source of this sequence is a male donor with papillary thyroid cancer or a benign thyroid nodule (not recorded which). Some clones in this sample may be carry-over from other donors' samples. CDR3: CASSSPGEGGVAEAFF. CDR3 DNA sequence: TGTGCCAGCAGCTCCCCTGGTGAAGGGGGAGTCGCTGAAGCTTTCTTT.